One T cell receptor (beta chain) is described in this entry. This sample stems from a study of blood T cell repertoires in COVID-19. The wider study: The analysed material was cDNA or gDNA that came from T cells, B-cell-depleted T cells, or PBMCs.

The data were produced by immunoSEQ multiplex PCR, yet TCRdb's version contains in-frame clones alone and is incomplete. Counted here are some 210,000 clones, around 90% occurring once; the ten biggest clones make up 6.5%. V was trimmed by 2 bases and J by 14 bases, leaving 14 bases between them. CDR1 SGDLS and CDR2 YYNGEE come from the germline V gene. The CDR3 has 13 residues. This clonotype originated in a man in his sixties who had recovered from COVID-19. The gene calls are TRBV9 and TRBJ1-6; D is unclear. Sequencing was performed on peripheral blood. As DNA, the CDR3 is TGTGCCAGCAGCGTTGACGGGAAGAGAGCCCTCCACTTT. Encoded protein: CASSVDGKRALHF.